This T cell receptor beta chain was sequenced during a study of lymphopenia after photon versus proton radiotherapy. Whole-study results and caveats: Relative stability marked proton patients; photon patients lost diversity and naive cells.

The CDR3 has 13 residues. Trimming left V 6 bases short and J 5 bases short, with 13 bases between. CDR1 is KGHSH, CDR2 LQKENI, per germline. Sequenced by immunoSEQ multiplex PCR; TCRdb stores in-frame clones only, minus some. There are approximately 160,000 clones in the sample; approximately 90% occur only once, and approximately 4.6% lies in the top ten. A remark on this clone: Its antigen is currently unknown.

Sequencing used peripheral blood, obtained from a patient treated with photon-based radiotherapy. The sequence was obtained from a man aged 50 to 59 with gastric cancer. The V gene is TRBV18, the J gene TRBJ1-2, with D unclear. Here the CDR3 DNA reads TGTGCCAGCTCGTCTCGAGGTACTTATGGCTACACCTTC. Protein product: CASSSRGTYGYTF.